The source of this TCR beta chain is a study of CD8+CD57+ T cells in acquired aplastic anemia. Overall study: CD4+ and CD8+ cells, once sorted, gave DNA averaging roughly 3 ug. Broader study findings: Patients did not significantly differ from controls in CD8+ Simpson's diversity. The number of CD8+ CDR3 sequences shared by patients and controls was approximately 30.

Worth noting for this clonotype: Its antigen remains unknown.

There are 17 residues in the CDR3. V trimming: 5 bases; J trimming: 1 base; junction bases outside the gene matches: 14. CDR1 and CDR2 (germline): DFQATT, SNEGSKA (reference sequence). TCR beta VDJ combinations and CDR3 sequences were profiled from genomic DNA. TCRdb recomputed calls from the reads with MiXCR, one row per CDR3 protein. Of around 250,000 distinct CDR3 sequences in the sample, around three fifths were seen once. The genes are TRBV20-1 and TRBJ2-5; 9 nucleotides match TRBD1. The source is a human donor with severe aplastic anemia or a healthy control (not recorded which). The specimen sequenced was sorted CD4+, CD8+, or CD8+CD57+ T cells (not recorded which) from PBMCs. The CDR3 spells CSAPLITGTGTQETQYF. CDR3 DNA: TGCAGTGCTCCACTTATAACCGGGACAGGGACCCAAGAGACCCAGTACTTC.